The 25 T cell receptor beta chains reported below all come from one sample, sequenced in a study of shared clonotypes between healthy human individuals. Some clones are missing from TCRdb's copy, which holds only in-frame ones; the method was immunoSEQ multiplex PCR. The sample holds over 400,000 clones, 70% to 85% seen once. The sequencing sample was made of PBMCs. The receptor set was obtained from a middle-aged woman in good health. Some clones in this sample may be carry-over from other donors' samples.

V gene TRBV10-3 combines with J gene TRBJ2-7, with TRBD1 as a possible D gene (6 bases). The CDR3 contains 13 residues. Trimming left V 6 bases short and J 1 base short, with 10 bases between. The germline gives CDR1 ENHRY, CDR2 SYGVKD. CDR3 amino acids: CAIRTGGSYEQYF. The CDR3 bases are TGTGCCATCAGGACAGGTGGTTCCTACGAGCAGTACTTC.

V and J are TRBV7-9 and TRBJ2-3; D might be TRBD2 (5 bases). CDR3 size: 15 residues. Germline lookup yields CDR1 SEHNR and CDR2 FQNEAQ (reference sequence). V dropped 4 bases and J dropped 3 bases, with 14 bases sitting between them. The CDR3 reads CASSSRVGGTDTQYF. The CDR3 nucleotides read TGTGCCAGCAGCTCGAGGGTAGGTGGGACAGATACGCAGTATTTT.

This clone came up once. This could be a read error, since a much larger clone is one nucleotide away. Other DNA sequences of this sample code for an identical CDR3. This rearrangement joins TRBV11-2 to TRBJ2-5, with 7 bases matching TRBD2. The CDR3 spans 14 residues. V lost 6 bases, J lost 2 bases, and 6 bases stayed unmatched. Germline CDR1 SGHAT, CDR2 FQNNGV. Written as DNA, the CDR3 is TGTGCCAGCAGTCCGGGGGGTCGTCAAGAGACCCAGTACTTC. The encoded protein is CASSPGGRQETQYF.

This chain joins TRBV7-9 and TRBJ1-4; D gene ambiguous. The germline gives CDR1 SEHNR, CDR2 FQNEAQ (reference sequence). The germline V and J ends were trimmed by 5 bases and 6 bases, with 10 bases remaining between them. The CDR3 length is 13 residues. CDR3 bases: TGTGCCAGCAGCGCGGTTTCCGATGAAAAACTGTTTTTT. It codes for CASSAVSDEKLFF. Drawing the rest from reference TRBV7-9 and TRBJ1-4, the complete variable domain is DTGVSQNPRHKITKRGQNVTFRCDPISEHNRLYWYRQTLGQGPEFLTYFQNEAQLEKSRLLSDRFSAERPKGSFSTLEIQRTEQGDSAMYLCASSAVSDEKLFFGSGTQLSVL.

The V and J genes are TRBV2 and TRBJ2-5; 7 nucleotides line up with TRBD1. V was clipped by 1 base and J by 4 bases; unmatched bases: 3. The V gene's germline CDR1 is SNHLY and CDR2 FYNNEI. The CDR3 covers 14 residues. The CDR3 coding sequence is TGTGCCAGCAGTGAAGACAGGGGCGGAGAGACCCAGTACTTC. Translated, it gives CASSEDRGGETQYF.

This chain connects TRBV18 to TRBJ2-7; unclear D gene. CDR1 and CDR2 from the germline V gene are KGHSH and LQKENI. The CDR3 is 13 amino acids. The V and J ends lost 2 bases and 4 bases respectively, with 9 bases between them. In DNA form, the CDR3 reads TGTGCCAGCTCACCAGTCGAGCAATACGAGCAGTACTTC. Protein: CASSPVEQYEQYF.

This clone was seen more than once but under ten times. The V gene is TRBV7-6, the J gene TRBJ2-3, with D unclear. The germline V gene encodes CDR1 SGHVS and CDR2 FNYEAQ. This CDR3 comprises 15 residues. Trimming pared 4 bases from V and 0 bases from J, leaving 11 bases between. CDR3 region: CASSSLQLSTDTQYF. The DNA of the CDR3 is TGTGCCAGCAGCTCTTTACAGCTTAGCACAGATACGCAGTATTTT.

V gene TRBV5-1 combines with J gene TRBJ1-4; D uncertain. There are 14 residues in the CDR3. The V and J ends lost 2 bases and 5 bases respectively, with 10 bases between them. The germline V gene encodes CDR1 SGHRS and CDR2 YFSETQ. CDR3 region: CASSLQGQNEKLFF. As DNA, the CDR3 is TGCGCCAGCAGCTTACAAGGCCAGAATGAAAAACTGTTTTTT.

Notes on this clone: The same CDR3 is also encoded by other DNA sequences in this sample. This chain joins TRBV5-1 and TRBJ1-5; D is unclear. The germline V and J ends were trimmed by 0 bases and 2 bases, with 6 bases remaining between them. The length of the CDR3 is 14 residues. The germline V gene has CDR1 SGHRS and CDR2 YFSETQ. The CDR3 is CASSLGDRNQPQHF. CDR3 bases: TGCGCCAGCAGCTTGGGAGATCGCAATCAGCCCCAGCATTTT.

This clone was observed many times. This CDR3 reads CASSPRGGGRTYEQYF. The CDR3 DNA is TGTGCCAGCAGCCCCCGGGGGGGCGGGAGGACCTACGAGCAGTACTTC. This chain uses TRBV7-2 with TRBJ2-7, with 8 bases matching TRBD2. Germline CDR1 and CDR2: SGHTA and FQGNSA. The V segment lost 5 bases and the J segment 2 bases; nucleotides outside the gene matches: 11. The CDR3 is made up of 16 amino acids.

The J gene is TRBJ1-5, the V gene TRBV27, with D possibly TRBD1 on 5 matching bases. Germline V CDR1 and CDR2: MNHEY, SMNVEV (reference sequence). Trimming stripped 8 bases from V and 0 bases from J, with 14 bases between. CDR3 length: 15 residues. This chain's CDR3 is CASHAGPYSNQPQHF. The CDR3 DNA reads TGTGCCAGCCACGCGGGGCCATATAGCAATCAGCCCCAGCATTTT.

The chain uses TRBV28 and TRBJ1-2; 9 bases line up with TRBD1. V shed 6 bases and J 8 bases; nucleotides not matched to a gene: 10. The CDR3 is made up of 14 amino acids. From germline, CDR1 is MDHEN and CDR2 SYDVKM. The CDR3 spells CASRSGTGIRGYTF. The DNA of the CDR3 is TGTGCCAGCAGGTCCGGGACAGGGATCAGAGGCTACACCTTC.

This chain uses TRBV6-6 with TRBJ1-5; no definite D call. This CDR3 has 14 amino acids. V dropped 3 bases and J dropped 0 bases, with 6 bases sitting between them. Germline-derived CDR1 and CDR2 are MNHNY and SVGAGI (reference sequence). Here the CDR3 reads CASSYFYSNQPQHF. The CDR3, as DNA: TGTGCCAGCAGTTATTTTTATAGCAATCAGCCCCAGCATTTT.

The CDR3 DNA sequence: TGTGCCATCAGGCGAGGGGAGAGCACAGATACGCAGTATTTT. Amino acid sequence: CAIRRGESTDTQYF. This chain links TRBV28 with TRBJ2-3; D possibly uses TRBD1 or TRBD2 (5 bases each). The germline CDR1 and CDR2 sequences are MDHEN and SYDVKM. Trimming cost V 10 bases and J 0 bases, with 14 bases left between them. The CDR3 runs 14 residues.

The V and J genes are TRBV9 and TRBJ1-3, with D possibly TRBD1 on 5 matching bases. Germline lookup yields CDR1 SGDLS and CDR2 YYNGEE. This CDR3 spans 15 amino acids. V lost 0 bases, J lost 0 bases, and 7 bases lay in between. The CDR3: CASSVGGNSGNTIYF. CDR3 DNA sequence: TGTGCCAGCAGCGTAGGGGGGAACTCTGGAAACACCATATATTTT.

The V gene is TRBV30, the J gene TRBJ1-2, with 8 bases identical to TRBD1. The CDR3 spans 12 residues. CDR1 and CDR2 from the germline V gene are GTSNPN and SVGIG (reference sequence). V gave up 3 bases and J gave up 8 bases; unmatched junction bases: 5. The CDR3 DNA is TGTGCCTGGAGCACAGGGGGTGGAGGCTACACCTTC. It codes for CAWSTGGGGYTF.

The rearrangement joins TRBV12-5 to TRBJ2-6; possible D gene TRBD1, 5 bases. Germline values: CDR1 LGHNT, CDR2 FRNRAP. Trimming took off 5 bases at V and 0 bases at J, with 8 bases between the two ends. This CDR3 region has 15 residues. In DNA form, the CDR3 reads TGTGCTAGTGGTCCTACAGGCTCTGGGGCCAACGTCCTGACTTTC. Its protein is CASGPTGSGANVLTF.

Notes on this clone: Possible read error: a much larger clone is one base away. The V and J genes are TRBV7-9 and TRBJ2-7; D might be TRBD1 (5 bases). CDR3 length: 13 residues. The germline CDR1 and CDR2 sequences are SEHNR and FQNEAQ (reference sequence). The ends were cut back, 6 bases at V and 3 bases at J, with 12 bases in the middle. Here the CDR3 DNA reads TGTGCCAGCAGGGCGGCAGGGTTCTACGAGCAGTACTTC. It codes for CASRAAGFYEQYF.

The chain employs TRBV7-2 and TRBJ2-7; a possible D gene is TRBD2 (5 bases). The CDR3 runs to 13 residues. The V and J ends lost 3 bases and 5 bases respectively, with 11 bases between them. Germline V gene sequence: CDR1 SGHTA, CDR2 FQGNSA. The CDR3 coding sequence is TGTGCCAGCAGCTTGGGTCGGGAACACGAGCAGTACTTC. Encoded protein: CASSLGREHEQYF. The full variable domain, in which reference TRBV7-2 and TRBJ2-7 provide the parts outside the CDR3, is GAGVSQSPSNKVTEKGKDVELRCDPISGHTALYWYRQSLGQGLEFLIYFQGNSAPDKSGLPSDRFSAERTGGSVSTLTIQRTQQEDSAVYLCASSLGREHEQYFGPGTRLTVT.

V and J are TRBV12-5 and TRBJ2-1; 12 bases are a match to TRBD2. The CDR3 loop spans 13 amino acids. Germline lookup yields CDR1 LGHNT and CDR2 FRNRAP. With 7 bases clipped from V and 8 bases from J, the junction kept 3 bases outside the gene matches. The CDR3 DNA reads TGTGCTAGTGAGGGACTAGCGGGCGATGAGCAGTTCTTC. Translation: CASEGLAGDEQFF.

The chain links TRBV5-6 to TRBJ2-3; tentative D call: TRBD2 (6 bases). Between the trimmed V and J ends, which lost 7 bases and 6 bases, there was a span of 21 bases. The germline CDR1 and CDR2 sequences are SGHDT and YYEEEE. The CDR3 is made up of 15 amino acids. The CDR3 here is CASGKRGGIIDTQYF. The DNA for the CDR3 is TGTGCCAGCGGCAAGAGGGGCGGGATAATTGATACGCAGTATTTT.

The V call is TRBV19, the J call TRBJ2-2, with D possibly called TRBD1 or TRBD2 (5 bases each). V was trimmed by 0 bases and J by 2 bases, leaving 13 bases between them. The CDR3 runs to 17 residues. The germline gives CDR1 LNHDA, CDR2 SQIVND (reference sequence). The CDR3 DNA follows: TGTGCCAGTAGTATAGATCACGGGGCTACTAACACCGGGGAGCTGTTTTTT. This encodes CASSIDHGATNTGELFF.

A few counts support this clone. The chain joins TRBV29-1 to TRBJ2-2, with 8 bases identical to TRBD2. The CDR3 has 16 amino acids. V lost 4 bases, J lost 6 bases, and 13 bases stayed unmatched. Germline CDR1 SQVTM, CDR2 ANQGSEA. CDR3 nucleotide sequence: TGCAGCGTTGGGGCTAGCGGGTGCCTCTTGCCCGGGGAGCTGTTTTTT. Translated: CSVGASGCLLPGELFF.

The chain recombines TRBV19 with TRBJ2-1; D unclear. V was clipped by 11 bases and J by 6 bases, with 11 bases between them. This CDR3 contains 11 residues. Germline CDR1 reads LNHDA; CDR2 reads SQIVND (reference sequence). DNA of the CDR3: TGTGCCTCCCGGGCTAGCAATGAGCAGTTCTTC. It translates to CASRASNEQFF.

CDR3 nucleotide sequence: TGTGCCAGCAGCTCCGAACAGGGAGCCGAGCAGTACTTC. Its protein is CASSSEQGAEQYF. The V call is TRBV7-9, the J call TRBJ2-7; D may be TRBD1 (6 bases). The CDR3 runs to 13 residues. V lost 4 bases and J lost 6, with 13 bases in between. Germline-derived CDR1 and CDR2 are SEHNR and FQNEAQ (reference sequence).